This entry lists 2 T cell receptor beta chains sequenced from one sample in a study of blood T cell repertoires in COVID-19. Some clones are missing from TCRdb's copy, which holds only in-frame ones; the method was immunoSEQ multiplex PCR. In the table there are hundreds of thousands of clones, over 75% of which are singletons. What was sequenced was peripheral blood. The origin of the receptors is a human donor in a cohort sampled during active COVID-19.

This clone was recorded a few times. The chain recombines TRBV2 with TRBJ1-6, with D possibly matching TRBD1 (5 bases). The germline V and J ends were trimmed by 11 bases and 0 bases, with 14 bases remaining between them. The CDR3 consists of 15 residues. From germline, CDR1 is SNHLY and CDR2 FYNNEI. The CDR3 loop reads CAVRDSSSYNSPLHF. DNA for the CDR3: TGTGCCGTCCGGGACTCAAGCTCCTATAATTCACCCCTCCACTTT. The full variable domain, with the rest looked up from reference TRBV2 and TRBJ1-6, is EPEVTQTPSHQVTQMGQEVILRCVPISNHLYFYWYRQILGQKVEFLVSFYNNEISEKSEIFDDQFSVERPDGSNFTLKIRSTKLEDSAMYFCAVRDSSSYNSPLHFGNGTRLTVT.

The V and J genes are TRBV29-1 and TRBJ2-5; the match to TRBD2 covers 7 bases. V lost 6 bases to trimming and J lost 5 bases; unmatched junction nucleotides: 9. This CDR3 has 13 amino acids. Per germline, CDR1 SQVTM and CDR2 ANQGSEA. DNA for the CDR3: TGCAGCGTCGGGGGGTGGGAGCGGGAGACCCAGTACTTC. Translation gives CSVGGWERETQYF.